This TCR beta chain came from a study of blood T cell repertoires in COVID-19. Study-level background: Donors in the United States, Italy and Spain gave samples during acute or convalescent COVID-19. From T cells, B-cell-depleted T cells, or PBMCs came the material, which was cDNA or gDNA.

Original analysis: Reference gene primers were amplified, and this amplification served to estimate nucleated cell counts. Data came from immunoSEQ multiplex PCR; TCRdb stores just in-frame clones and leaves some out. V and J calls plus clone size are reproduced from that table; the DNA served to infer D and trimming. The table records about 200,000 clones, 65% to 90% of them present only once. The CDR3 spans 12 residues. The germline V and J ends were trimmed by 6 bases and 12 bases, with 12 bases remaining between them. From germline, CDR1 is MDHEN and CDR2 SYDVKM. The clonotype originates from a man aged 45-65 years with active or convalescent COVID-19. The sample was peripheral blood. The J gene is TRBJ1-6, the V gene TRBV28; maybe TRBD1 (5 bases). The CDR3 DNA reads TGTGCCAGCAGCCATGCAGGGTTACCCCTCCACTTT. This gives the protein CASSHAGLPLHF.